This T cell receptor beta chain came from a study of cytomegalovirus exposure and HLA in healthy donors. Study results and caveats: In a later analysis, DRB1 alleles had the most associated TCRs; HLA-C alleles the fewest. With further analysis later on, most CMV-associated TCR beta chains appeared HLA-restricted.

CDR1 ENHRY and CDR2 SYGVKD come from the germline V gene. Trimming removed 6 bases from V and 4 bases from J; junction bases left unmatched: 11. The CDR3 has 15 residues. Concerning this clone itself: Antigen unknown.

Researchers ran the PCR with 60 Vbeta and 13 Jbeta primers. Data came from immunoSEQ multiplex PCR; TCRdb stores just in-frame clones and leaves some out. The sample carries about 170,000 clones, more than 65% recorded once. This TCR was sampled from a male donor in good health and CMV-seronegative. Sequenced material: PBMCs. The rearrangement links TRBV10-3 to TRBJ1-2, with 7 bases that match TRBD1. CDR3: CAIRIGTGDAYGYTF. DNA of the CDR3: TGTGCCATCAGAATAGGAACAGGGGATGCCTATGGCTACACCTTC.